One and the same sample provided the 16 T cell receptor beta chains below, sequenced in a study of T cells after yellow fever vaccination. Using its own MiXCR run on the 5' RACE reads, TCRdb lists one record per CDR3 protein. The sample shows some 600,000 distinct CDR3 sequences, about 12% of them seen only once. This specimen consisted of PBMCs, obtained on the day of the yellow fever booster vaccination. These receptor sequences come from a man younger than 45 who received the YFV17D yellow fever vaccine.

The genes are TRBV18 and TRBJ1-4, with a weak D call TRBD1 (5 bases). The CDR3 sequence is 14 residues long. V lost 0 bases to trimming and J lost 3 bases, with 5 bases between them. The germline V gene has CDR1 KGHSH and CDR2 LQKENI. The CDR3 here is CASSPPGANEKLFF. The CDR3 DNA reads TGTGCCAGCTCACCACCGGGGGCTAATGAAAAACTGTTTTTT.

The chain couples TRBV4-2 to TRBJ2-2; D uncertain. The CDR3 has 13 residues. Trimming pared 9 bases from V and 11 bases from J, leaving 19 bases between. CDR1 LGHNA and CDR2 YNFKEQ come from the germline V gene. The CDR3 is CARSPGLLGELFF. CDR3 DNA: TGTGCCAGGAGTCCCGGGCTCCTCGGCGAGCTGTTTTTT.

The chain carries TRBV19 and TRBJ2-3, with unresolved D. The CDR3 is 13 amino acids. Germline loops: CDR1 LNHDA, CDR2 SQIVND (reference sequence). The V end was cut by 5 bases, the J end by 10 bases, with 16 bases between. The CDR3 loop is CASSSEERAPQYF. Written as DNA, the CDR3 is TGTGCCAGTAGTTCAGAGGAAAGGGCCCCGCAGTATTTT.

In this sample, this clonotype turned up a few times. V gene TRBV11-2 combines with J gene TRBJ2-7; D unclear. The CDR3 runs to 13 residues. Trimming pared 7 bases from V and 2 bases from J, leaving 12 bases between. Germline-derived CDR1 and CDR2 are SGHAT and FQNNGV. CDR3 protein: CASTSRSAYEQYF. The CDR3 region has the DNA TGTGCCAGCACTTCCAGATCCGCCTACGAGCAGTACTTC.

This clonotype has more than one count but fewer than ten. V and J are TRBV7-2 and TRBJ2-7; tentative D call: TRBD2 (5 bases). This CDR3 region has 15 residues. V lost 5 bases to trimming and J lost 7 bases, with 21 bases between them. Looked up from germline, CDR1 is SGHTA and CDR2 is FQGNSA. The CDR3 nucleotides read TGTGCCAGCAGCCCCGGAGGAGTTGGTTTTGGAGAGCAGTACTTC. Protein: CASSPGGVGFGEQYF.

This clonotype was seen more than once but under ten times. The chain links TRBV28 to TRBJ2-7; 7 bases align to TRBD1. Germline V gene lookup returns CDR1 MDHEN and CDR2 SYDVKM. The CDR3 loop spans 15 amino acids. Losses at the gene ends were 7 bases for V and 5 bases for J; bases not matched to a gene: 14. CDR3 DNA: TGTGCCAGCAACCTATCCGACAGGGCGCAGAACGAGCAGTACTTC. It specifies CASNLSDRAQNEQYF. Full variable domain (missing parts from reference TRBV28 and TRBJ2-7): DVKVTQSSRYLVKRTGEKVFLECVQDMDHENMFWYRQDPGLGLRLIYFSYDVKMKEKGDIPEGYSVSREKKERFSLILESASTNQTSMYLCASNLSDRAQNEQYFGPGTRLTVT.

The chain joins TRBV7-2 to TRBJ1-5; TRBD1 matches 8 bases. Germline CDR1 SGHTA, CDR2 FQGNSA. V trimming: 4 bases; J trimming: 6 bases; junction bases outside the gene matches: 5. CDR3 length: 14 amino acids. The CDR3 is CASSSLTGAQPQHF. CDR3 sequence (DNA): TGTGCCAGCAGCTCTTTGACAGGGGCTCAGCCCCAGCATTTT.

This clonotype was observed a handful of times. The chain couples TRBV12-3 or TRBV12-4 to TRBJ1-1; D call uncertain. The CDR3 length is 14 residues. Trimming shortened V by 6 bases and J by 9 bases, and 20 bases separated the two germline ends. As DNA, the CDR3 is TGTGCCAGCAGACTGAGCGGGATAGCTTCTCAAGCTTTCTTT. Translated: CASRLSGIASQAFF.

The DNA for the CDR3 is TGTGCCAGCAGCCCTGATGTTGCTACCGCCTACGAGCAGTACTTC. It specifies CASSPDVATAYEQYF. This chain links TRBV7-2 with TRBJ2-7; D remains unclear. Between the trimmed V and J ends, which lost 5 bases and 2 bases, there was a span of 16 bases. Germline CDR1 is SGHTA and CDR2 is FQGNSA. The CDR3 contains 15 residues.

This chain uses TRBV5-4 with TRBJ2-7, with TRBD2 as a possible D gene (5 bases). Germline V gene sequence: CDR1 SGHNT, CDR2 YYREEE (reference sequence). Trimming cost V 6 bases and J 3 bases, with 13 bases left between them. The CDR3 extends over 13 amino acids. The CDR3 nucleotides are TGTGCCAGCAATGAGGGAGCAAACTACGAGCAGTACTTC. This encodes CASNEGANYEQYF.

This clonotype has just a few counts. The chain is built from TRBV7-2 and TRBJ1-1; possibly TRBD1 for D (5 bases). The V end was cut by 8 bases, the J end by 1 base, with 11 bases between. CDR1 is SGHTA, CDR2 FQGNSA, per germline. The CDR3 loop spans 13 amino acids. In DNA form, the CDR3 reads TGTGCCAGCGCGTCCGGGGGGAACACTGAAGCTTTCTTT. It encodes CASASGGNTEAFF.

This clonotype came up a few times. The rearrangement links TRBV2 to TRBJ2-7, with 12 bases aligning to TRBD1. The trim removed 4 bases at V and 5 bases at J, leaving 3 bases unmatched. From germline, CDR1 is SNHLY and CDR2 FYNNEI. This CDR3 is built from 14 residues. The CDR3 bases are TGTGCCAGCAGTGGGGACAGGGGGCTCCACGAGCAGTACTTC. Protein product: CASSGDRGLHEQYF.

The chain is built from TRBV4-3 and TRBJ2-2, with TRBD2 matching 8 bases. Trimming removed 0 bases from V and 5 bases from J; junction bases left unmatched: 2. This CDR3 contains 15 residues. Germline-derived CDR1 and CDR2 are LGHNA and YSLEER. For the CDR3, the DNA is TGCGCCAGCAGCCAAGACCCGGGGGGGACCGGGGAGCTGTTTTTT. Translating it yields CASSQDPGGTGELFF.

This clonotype showed up just a few times. The CDR3 nucleotides read TGTGCCAGCAGCGCCCCCCTGGCGGACAGAGCCAAAAACATTCAGTACTTC. Translation: CASSAPLADRAKNIQYF. V is TRBV9 and J is TRBJ2-4, with D perhaps matching TRBD1 (6 bases). Germline-derived CDR1 and CDR2 are SGDLS and YYNGEE. There are 17 residues in the CDR3. V was clipped by 3 bases and J by 0 bases, with 16 bases between them.

This clonotype was observed a handful of times. The V gene is TRBV29-1, the J gene TRBJ2-1, with 9 bases that match TRBD2. The germline V gene encodes CDR1 SQVTM and CDR2 ANQGSEA. With 5 bases clipped from V and 6 bases from J, the junction kept 11 bases outside the gene matches. This CDR3 has 15 amino acids. Here the CDR3 reads CSVLDPGLARNEQFF. The DNA for the CDR3 is TGCAGCGTTCTTGACCCGGGACTAGCACGCAATGAGCAGTTCTTC.

This CDR3 is CASSLASVPGGEQFF. Written as DNA, the CDR3 is TGCGCCAGCAGCTTGGCCTCGGTTCCAGGGGGTGAGCAGTTCTTC. The chain recombines TRBV5-1 with TRBJ2-1, with 7 bases lining up with TRBD1. Germline V lookup: CDR1 SGHRS, CDR2 YFSETQ. The CDR3 length is 15 residues. Trimming at V came to 0 bases and at J to 9 bases, leaving 9 bases not matched to a gene.